One and the same sample provided the 6 T cell receptor beta chains below, sequenced in a study of cytomegalovirus exposure and HLA in healthy donors. The method was immunoSEQ multiplex PCR; TCRdb's version includes in-frame clones alone and lacks a portion of them. The sample comprises tens of thousands of clones, about 88% of which are singletons, and less than 7% rests with the top ten. Sequenced material: PBMCs. The receptors originated from a woman aged 25 to 39 in good health and CMV-seronegative.

The chain carries TRBV7-9 and TRBJ1-3; D perhaps matches TRBD1 (5 bases). The CDR3 is 14 residues long. The germline V gene encodes CDR1 SEHNR and CDR2 FQNEAQ (reference sequence). The V and J ends lost 1 base and 2 bases respectively, with 6 bases between them. CDR3 sequence (DNA): TGTGCCAGCAGCTTAGAGACAGCTGGAAACACCATATATTTT. It specifies CASSLETAGNTIYF.

The chain employs TRBV4-1 and TRBJ2-1; D is perhaps TRBD2 (5 bases). The CDR3 consists of 16 residues. Germline V CDR1 and CDR2: MGHRA, YSYEKL. V dropped 2 bases and J dropped 2 bases, with 13 bases sitting between them. The CDR3 here is CASSQRPSSPYNEQFF. CDR3 sequence (DNA): TGCGCCAGCAGCCAAAGGCCTAGCAGCCCCTACAATGAGCAGTTCTTC.

The genes are TRBV5-5 and TRBJ2-5; 12 bases agree with TRBD2. Losses at the gene ends were 0 bases for V and 4 bases for J; bases not matched to a gene: 1. The germline gives CDR1 SGHKS, CDR2 YYEKEE (reference sequence). The CDR3 extends over 15 amino acids. The CDR3, as DNA: TGTGCCAGCAGCTTGGGACTAGCGGGAGCAGAGACCCAGTACTTC. It specifies CASSLGLAGAETQYF.

This chain links TRBV9 with TRBJ2-1; D is undetermined. The CDR3 is 15 residues long. V gave up 0 bases and J gave up 6 bases, with 13 bases separating them. Germline V CDR1 and CDR2: SGDLS, YYNGEE. The CDR3, as DNA: TGTGCCAGCAGCGTAGGACCCCCGGGTGGCAATGAGCAGTTCTTC. This sequence encodes CASSVGPPGGNEQFF.

The chain couples TRBV5-1 to TRBJ1-5; 8 bases agree with TRBD1. With 0 bases clipped from V and 6 bases from J, the junction kept 5 bases outside the gene matches. This CDR3 contains 15 residues. Germline V gives CDR1 SGHRS, CDR2 YFSETQ. CDR3 sequence: CASSLGQGALQPQHF. The CDR3 DNA sequence: TGCGCCAGCAGCTTGGGCCAGGGGGCGCTTCAGCCCCAGCATTTT.

This clone showed up just a few times. CDR3: CASSLIGTGGREAFF. The CDR3 bases are TGTGCCAGCAGTTTAATCGGGACAGGGGGTAGGGAAGCTTTCTTT. This chain joins TRBV27 and TRBJ1-1; 11 positions match TRBD1. Germline V gene data show CDR1 as MNHEY and CDR2 as SMNVEV (reference sequence). V dropped 2 bases and J dropped 8; count of bases not matched to a gene: 7. This CDR3 is 15 amino acids long.